This entry is about one T cell receptor beta chain. Its antigen is not known. The CDR3 is 14 amino acids. Between the trimmed V and J ends, which lost 1 base and 3 bases, there was a span of 6 bases. From germline, CDR1 is SEHNR and CDR2 FQNEAQ (reference sequence). This record comes from a study of post-analysis software for immune sequencing data. Study-wide background: Relapsing-remitting, secondary progressive and progressive-relapsing forms of multiple sclerosis all featured among disease courses. Study-wide points: Relative to controls, patients had roughly five TRBV segments at higher frequency, with TRBV5-6, TRBV5-1 and TRBV20-1 among these. The study found significantly lower normalized Chao1 diversity in multiple sclerosis patients than in controls.

Carried by the TCR beta cDNA libraries were unique molecular identifiers. About 500,000 cDNA molecules were obtained per 1 to 10 million input T cells. TCRdb ran MiXCR on the PCR reads and lists one entry per CDR3 protein. Among about 400,000 distinct CDR3 sequences listed, roughly 38% were seen once. The chain couples TRBV7-9 to TRBJ2-2; D is undetermined. Sequencing input: blood. This sequence was found in a girl aged 5-17 years with multiple sclerosis. The DNA of the CDR3 is TGTGCCAGCAGCTTAGGAGGCCACACCGGGGAGCTGTTTTTT. It codes for CASSLGGHTGELFF.